The clone carrying this TCR beta chain was counted only a few times. What it binds is unknown. The sample originates from a study of T cells in Graves' hyperthyroidism and ophthalmopathy. Amplified TCR beta CDR3 regions derived from RNA transcripts. During a first-round RT-PCR of the TCR CDR3, the HTBI primer set was used. TCRdb passed the multiplex PCR reads through MiXCR, listing each CDR3 protein once. The sample yields approximately 600,000 distinct CDR3 sequences, roughly 20% seen once. This CDR3 is 13 amino acids long. V gave up 0 bases and J gave up 5 bases, with 8 bases separating them. The V gene's germline CDR1 is DFQATT and CDR2 SNEGSKA (reference sequence). Study-wide results and limits: Among clonotypes expanded in thyroid above 0.001, most were also found in blood.

Each person with ophthalmopathy scored at least 3 on the Clinical Activity Score, reached NOSPECS grade 4 or higher, and had been ill under 3 months. Exclusion of patients followed from uncontrolled infection, other autoimmune disease, pregnancy or lactation. This rearrangement joins TRBV20-1 to TRBJ1-5; D remains unclear. The clonotype originates from a man aged 30-40 years with Graves' ophthalmopathy. The sequenced sample was blood. The CDR3 sequence: CSARDSLDQPQHF. The CDR3 DNA is TGCAGTGCTAGAGACAGCCTGGATCAGCCCCAGCATTTT.